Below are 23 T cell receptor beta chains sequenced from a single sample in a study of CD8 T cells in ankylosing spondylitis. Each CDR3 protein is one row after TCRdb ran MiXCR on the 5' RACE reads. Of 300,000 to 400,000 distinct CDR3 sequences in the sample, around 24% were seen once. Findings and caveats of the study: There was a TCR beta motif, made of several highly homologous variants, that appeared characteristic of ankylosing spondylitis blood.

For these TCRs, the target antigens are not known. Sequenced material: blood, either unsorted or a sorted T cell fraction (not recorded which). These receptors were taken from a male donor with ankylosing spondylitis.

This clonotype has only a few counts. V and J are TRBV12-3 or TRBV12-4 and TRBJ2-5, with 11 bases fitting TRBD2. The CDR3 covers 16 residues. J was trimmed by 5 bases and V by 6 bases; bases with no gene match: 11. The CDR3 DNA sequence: TGTGCCAGCAGCTCGGATACTAGCGGGAGAGTTGAGACCCAGTACTTC. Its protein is CASSSDTSGRVETQYF.

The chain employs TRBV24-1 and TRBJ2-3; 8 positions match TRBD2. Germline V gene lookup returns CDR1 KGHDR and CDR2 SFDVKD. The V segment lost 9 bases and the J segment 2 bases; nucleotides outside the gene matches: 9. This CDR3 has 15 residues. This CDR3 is CATVAGREATDTQYF. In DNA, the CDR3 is TGTGCCACCGTTGCCGGGCGGGAGGCCACAGATACGCAGTATTTT.

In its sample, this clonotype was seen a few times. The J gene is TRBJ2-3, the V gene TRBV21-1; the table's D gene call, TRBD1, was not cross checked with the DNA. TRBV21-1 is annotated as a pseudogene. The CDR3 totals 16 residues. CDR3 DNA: TGTGCCAGCAGCTCACCGGGACACAGTTACACAGATACGCAGTATTTT. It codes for CASSSPGHSYTDTQYF.

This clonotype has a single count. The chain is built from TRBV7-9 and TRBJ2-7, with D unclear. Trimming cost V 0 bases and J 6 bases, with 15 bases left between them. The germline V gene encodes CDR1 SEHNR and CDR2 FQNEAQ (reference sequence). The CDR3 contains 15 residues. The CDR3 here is CASSLAPLAGGEQYF. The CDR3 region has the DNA TGTGCCAGCAGCTTAGCCCCCTTGGCCGGCGGCGAGCAGTACTTC.

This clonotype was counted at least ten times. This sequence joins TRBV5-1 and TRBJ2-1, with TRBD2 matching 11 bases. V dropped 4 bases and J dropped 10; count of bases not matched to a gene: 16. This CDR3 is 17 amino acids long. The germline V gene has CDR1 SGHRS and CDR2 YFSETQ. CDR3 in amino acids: CASSRQLTSGTHQEQFF. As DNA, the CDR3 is TGCGCCAGCAGCCGGCAACTGACTAGCGGGACACATCAAGAGCAGTTCTTC. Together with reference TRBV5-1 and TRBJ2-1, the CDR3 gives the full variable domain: KAGVTQTPRYLIKTRGQQVTLSCSPISGHRSVSWYQQTPGQGLQFLFEYFSETQRNKGNFPGRFSGRQFSNSRSEMNVSTLELGDSALYLCASSRQLTSGTHQEQFFGPGTRLTVL.

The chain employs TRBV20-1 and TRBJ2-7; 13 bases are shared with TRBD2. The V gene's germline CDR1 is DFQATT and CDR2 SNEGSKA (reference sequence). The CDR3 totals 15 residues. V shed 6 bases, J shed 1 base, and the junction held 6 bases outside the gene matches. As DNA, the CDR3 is TGCAGTGCACAGCCACTAGCGGGAGGGTCCTACGAGCAGTACTTC. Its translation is CSAQPLAGGSYEQYF.

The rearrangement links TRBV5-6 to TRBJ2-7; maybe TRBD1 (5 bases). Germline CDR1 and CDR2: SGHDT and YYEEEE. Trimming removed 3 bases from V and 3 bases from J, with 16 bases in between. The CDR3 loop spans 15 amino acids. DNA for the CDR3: TGTGCCAGCAGCTCCACTCGACAGAGGCGCTACGAGCAGTACTTC. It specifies CASSSTRQRRYEQYF. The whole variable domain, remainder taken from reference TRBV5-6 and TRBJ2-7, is DAGVTQSPTHLIKTRGQQVTLRCSPKSGHDTVSWYQQALGQGPQFIFQYYEEEERQRGNFPDRFSGHQFPNYSSELNVNALLLGDSALYLCASSSTRQRRYEQYFGPGTRLTVT.

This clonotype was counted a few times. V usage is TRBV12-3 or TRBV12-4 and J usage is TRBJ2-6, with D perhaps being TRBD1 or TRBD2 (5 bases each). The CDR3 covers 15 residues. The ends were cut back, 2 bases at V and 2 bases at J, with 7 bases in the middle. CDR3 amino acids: CASSLTGPGANVLTF. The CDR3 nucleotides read TGTGCCAGCAGTTTAACGGGGCCTGGGGCCAACGTCCTGACTTTC.

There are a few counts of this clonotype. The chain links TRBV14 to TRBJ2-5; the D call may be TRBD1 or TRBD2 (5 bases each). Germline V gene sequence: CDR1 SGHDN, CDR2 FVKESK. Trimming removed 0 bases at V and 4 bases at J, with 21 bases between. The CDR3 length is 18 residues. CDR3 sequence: CASSQDSPGATGRETQYF. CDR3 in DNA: TGTGCCAGCAGCCAAGATAGCCCCGGGGCAACCGGCAGAGAGACCCAGTACTTC.

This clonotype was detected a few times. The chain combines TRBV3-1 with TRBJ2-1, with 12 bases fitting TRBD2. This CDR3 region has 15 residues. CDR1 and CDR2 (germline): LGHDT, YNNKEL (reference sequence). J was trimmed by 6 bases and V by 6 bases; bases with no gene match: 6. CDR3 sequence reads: CASSHTSGRPNEQFF. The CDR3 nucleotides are TGTGCCAGCAGTCATACTAGCGGGAGGCCCAATGAGCAGTTCTTC.

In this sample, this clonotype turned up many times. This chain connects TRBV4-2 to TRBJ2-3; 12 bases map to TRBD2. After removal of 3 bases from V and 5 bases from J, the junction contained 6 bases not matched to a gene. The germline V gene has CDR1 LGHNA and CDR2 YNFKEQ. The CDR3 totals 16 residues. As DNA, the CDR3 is TGTGCCAGCAGCCAGAGACTAGCGGGGGTTGGAGATACGCAGTATTTT. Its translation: CASSQRLAGVGDTQYF.

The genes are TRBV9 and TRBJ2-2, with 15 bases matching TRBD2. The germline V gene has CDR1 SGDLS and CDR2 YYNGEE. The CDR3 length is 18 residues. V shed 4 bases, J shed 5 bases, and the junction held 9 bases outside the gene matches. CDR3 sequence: CASSFRTSGRAGTGELFF. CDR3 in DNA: TGTGCCAGCAGCTTCCGGACTAGCGGGAGGGCCGGAACCGGGGAGCTGTTTTTT.

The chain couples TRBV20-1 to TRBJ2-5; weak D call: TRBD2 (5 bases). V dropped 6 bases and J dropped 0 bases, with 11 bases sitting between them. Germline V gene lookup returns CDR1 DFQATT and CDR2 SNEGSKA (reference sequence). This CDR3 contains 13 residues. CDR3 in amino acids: CSATGKYQETQYF. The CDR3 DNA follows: TGCAGTGCAACGGGAAAGTACCAAGAGACCCAGTACTTC.

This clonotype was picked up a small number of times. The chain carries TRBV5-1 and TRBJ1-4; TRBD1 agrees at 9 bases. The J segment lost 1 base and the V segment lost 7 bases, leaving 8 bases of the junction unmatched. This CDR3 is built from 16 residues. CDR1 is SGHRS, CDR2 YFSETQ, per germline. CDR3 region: CASAVDRGVTNEKLFF. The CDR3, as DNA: TGCGCCAGCGCCGTCGACAGGGGGGTAACTAATGAAAAACTGTTTTTT.

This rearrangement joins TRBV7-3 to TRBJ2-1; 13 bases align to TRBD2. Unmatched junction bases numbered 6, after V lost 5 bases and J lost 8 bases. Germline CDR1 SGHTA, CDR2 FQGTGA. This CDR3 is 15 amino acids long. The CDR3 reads CASSLGTSGNHEQFF. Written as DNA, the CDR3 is TGTGCCAGCAGCCTCGGGACTAGCGGGAATCATGAGCAGTTCTTC.

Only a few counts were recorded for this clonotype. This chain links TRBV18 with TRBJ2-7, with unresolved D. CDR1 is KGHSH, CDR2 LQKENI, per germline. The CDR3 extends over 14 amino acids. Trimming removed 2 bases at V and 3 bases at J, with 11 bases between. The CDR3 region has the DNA TGTGCCAGCTCACCAACAAGGGATAGCTACGAGCAGTACTTC. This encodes CASSPTRDSYEQYF.

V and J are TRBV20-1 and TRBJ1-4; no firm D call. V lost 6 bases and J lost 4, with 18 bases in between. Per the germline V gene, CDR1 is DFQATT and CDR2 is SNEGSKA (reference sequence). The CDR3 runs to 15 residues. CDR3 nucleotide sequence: TGCAGTGCGCTCAAATTAGGGCAGGATAATGAAAAACTGTTTTTT. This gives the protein CSALKLGQDNEKLFF.

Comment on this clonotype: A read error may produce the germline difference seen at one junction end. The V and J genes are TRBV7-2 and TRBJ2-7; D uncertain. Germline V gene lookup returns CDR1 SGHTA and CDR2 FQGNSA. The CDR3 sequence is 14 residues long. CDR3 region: CASSRGLGSYEQYF. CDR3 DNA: TGCGCCAGCAGTCGAGGTTTGGGGTCCTACGAGCAGTACTTC.

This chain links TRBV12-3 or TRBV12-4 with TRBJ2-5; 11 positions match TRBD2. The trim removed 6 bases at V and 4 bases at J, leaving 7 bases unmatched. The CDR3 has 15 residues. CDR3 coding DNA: TGTGCCAGCAGCCCTGGACTAGCGGGTGCAGAGACCCAGTACTTC. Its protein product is CASSPGLAGAETQYF.

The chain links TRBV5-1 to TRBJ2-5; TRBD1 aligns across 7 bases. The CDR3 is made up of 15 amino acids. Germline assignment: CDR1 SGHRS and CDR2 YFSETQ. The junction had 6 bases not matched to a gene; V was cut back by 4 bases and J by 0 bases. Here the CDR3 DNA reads TGCGCCAGCAGCCCAAGGGACAGTTACCAAGAGACCCAGTACTTC. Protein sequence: CASSPRDSYQETQYF. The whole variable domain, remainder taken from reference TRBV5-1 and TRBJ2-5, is KAGVTQTPRYLIKTRGQQVTLSCSPISGHRSVSWYQQTPGQGLQFLFEYFSETQRNKGNFPGRFSGRQFSNSRSEMNVSTLELGDSALYLCASSPRDSYQETQYFGPGTRLLVL.

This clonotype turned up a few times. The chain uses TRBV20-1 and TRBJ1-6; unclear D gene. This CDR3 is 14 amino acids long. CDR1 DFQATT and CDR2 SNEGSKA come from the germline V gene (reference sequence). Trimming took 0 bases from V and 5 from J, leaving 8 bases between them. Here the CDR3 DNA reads TGCAGTGCTAGAGATCCCCGCGATAATTCACCCCTCCACTTT. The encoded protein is CSARDPRDNSPLHF.

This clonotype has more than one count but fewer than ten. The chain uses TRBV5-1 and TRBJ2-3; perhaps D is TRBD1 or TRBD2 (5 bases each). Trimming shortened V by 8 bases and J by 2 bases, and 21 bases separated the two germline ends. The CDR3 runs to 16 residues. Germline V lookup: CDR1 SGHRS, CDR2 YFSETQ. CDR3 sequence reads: CASSRGSEFNTDTQYF. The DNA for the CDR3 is TGCGCCAGTTCCCGGGGCAGCGAATTCAACACAGATACGCAGTATTTT.

This CDR3 is CASSPRAEAFF. In DNA, the CDR3 is TGTGCCAGCTCACCACGCGCTGAAGCTTTCTTT. V gene TRBV18 combines with J gene TRBJ1-1; D not certain. With 1 base removed from V and 6 bases from J, the gap between germline ends came to 3 bases. Germline V gene data show CDR1 as KGHSH and CDR2 as LQKENI. CDR3 size: 11 residues.